Listed below are T cell receptor beta chains from one sample, sequenced in a study of blood T cell repertoires in COVID-19. TCRdb's copy holds only in-frame clones and misses some; the assay was immunoSEQ multiplex PCR. This table holds a few hundred thousand clones, around 84% found once. Sequencing was performed on peripheral blood. Every receptor here comes from a woman aged 70-85 years with active or convalescent COVID-19. CDR3s include the opening cysteine and the closing phenylalanine or tryptophan. Each record gives: J gene, clone size, D gene, V gene, CDR3 DNA, CDR3 protein. The D gene is left open where the match is weak. A row's size may be missing; if present it is once, few, many or a size class.

j_call: TRBJ2-1; clone_size: .; d_call: TRBD2; v_call: TRBV11-2; cdr3_nt: TGTGCCAGCAGCTTTTGGGGCGGGGGGCCCAATGAGCAGTTCTTC; cdr3_aa: CASSFWGGGPNEQFF
j_call: TRBJ2-2; clone_size: .; d_call: .; v_call: TRBV27; cdr3_nt: TGTGCCAGCAGTACCCCCTCTAGAGGTCGCGCCGGGGAGCTGTTTTTT; cdr3_aa: CASSTPSRGRAGELFF
j_call: TRBJ2-7; clone_size: .; d_call: .; v_call: TRBV4-2; cdr3_nt: TGTGCCAGCAGCCAAGATCCTGGCGGGCCCTCCTACGAGCAGTACTTC; cdr3_aa: CASSQDPGGPSYEQYF
j_call: TRBJ1-5; clone_size: .; d_call: .; v_call: TRBV19; cdr3_nt: TGTGCCAGTAGGGAGGACTCCGAGATACCCCAGCATTTT; cdr3_aa: CASREDSEIPQHF
j_call: TRBJ1-6; clone_size: .; d_call: .; v_call: TRBV10-3; cdr3_nt: TGTGCCATCAGGGCCAGGGACGGAGGGTCACCCCTCCACTTT; cdr3_aa: CAIRARDGGSPLHF
j_call: TRBJ1-4; clone_size: .; d_call: .; v_call: TRBV18; cdr3_nt: TGTGCCAGCTCACCTGCCTGGGGCAACGGTAATGAAAAACTGTTTTTT; cdr3_aa: CASSPAWGNGNEKLFF
j_call: TRBJ1-2; clone_size: .; d_call: .; v_call: TRBV18; cdr3_nt: TGTGCCAGCTCACCTCAGGACAGTCGTGGCTACACCTTC; cdr3_aa: CASSPQDSRGYTF
j_call: TRBJ1-3; clone_size: .; d_call: .; v_call: TRBV5-6; cdr3_nt: TGTGCCAGCAGCTTTTACAGGGTTTCAGGAAACACCATATATTTT; cdr3_aa: CASSFYRVSGNTIYF
j_call: TRBJ2-7; clone_size: .; d_call: .; v_call: TRBV7-9; cdr3_nt: TGTGCCAGCAGCTTAGGTCTGGGCACCTACGAGCAGTACTTC; cdr3_aa: CASSLGLGTYEQYF
j_call: TRBJ1-6; clone_size: .; d_call: .; v_call: TRBV11-3; cdr3_nt: TGTGCCAGCAGGTACAGGTTCGGGCATTCACCCCTCCACTTT; cdr3_aa: CASRYRFGHSPLHF
j_call: TRBJ1-1; clone_size: .; d_call: .; v_call: TRBV4-3; cdr3_nt: TGCGCCAGCGGAGACCAGGGGATCCACACTGAAGCTTTCTTT; cdr3_aa: CASGDQGIHTEAFF
j_call: TRBJ2-1; clone_size: .; d_call: TRBD2; v_call: TRBV6-2/TRBV6-3; cdr3_nt: TGTGCCAGCAGCCCTAGCGGGGGACTCTCCTACAATGAGCAGTTCTTC; cdr3_aa: CASSPSGGLSYNEQFF
j_call: TRBJ1-4; clone_size: .; d_call: .; v_call: TRBV5-4; cdr3_nt: TGTGCCAGCAGCTTAGTTGGGAGGGAAAAACTGTTTTTT; cdr3_aa: CASSLVGREKLFF
j_call: TRBJ2-1; clone_size: .; d_call: TRBD2; v_call: TRBV12-5; cdr3_nt: TGTGCTAGTGGTTTGGCGCTTCTACCTGGACTAGCGGGGGTCTCCTACAATGAGCAGTTCTTC; cdr3_aa: CASGLALLPGLAGVSYNEQFF
j_call: TRBJ2-7; clone_size: .; d_call: .; v_call: TRBV7-9; cdr3_nt: TGTGCCAGCACCTCCCGGAGCCCCAACCCTCCCTACGAGCAGTACTTC; cdr3_aa: CASTSRSPNPPYEQYF
j_call: TRBJ2-2; clone_size: .; d_call: .; v_call: TRBV3-1/TRBV3-2; cdr3_nt: TGTGCCAGCAGCATCAGGGGAGGGAGCACCGGGGAGCTGTTTTTT; cdr3_aa: CASSIRGGSTGELFF
j_call: TRBJ1-1; clone_size: .; d_call: .; v_call: TRBV4-3; cdr3_nt: TGCGCCAGCAGCCGCACAGGGCTTGGGGGAACTGAAGCTTTCTTT; cdr3_aa: CASSRTGLGGTEAFF
j_call: TRBJ2-3; clone_size: .; d_call: .; v_call: TRBV7-2; cdr3_nt: TGTGCCAGCAGCCCCATGGGGTCTAGCCCAGATACGCAGTATTTT; cdr3_aa: CASSPMGSSPDTQYF
j_call: TRBJ2-5; clone_size: .; d_call: TRBD1; v_call: TRBV6-2/TRBV6-3; cdr3_nt: TGTGCCAGCAGCTTTTACACCGGGACAGGGAAACGAGAGACCCAGTACTTC; cdr3_aa: CASSFYTGTGKRETQYF
j_call: TRBJ2-1; clone_size: .; d_call: TRBD1; v_call: TRBV4-1; cdr3_nt: TGCGCCAGCGGCTTACAGGGGGCTTCCTACAATGAGCAGTTCTTC; cdr3_aa: CASGLQGASYNEQFF
j_call: TRBJ1-2; clone_size: .; d_call: .; v_call: TRBV7-2; cdr3_nt: TGTGCCAGCAGCTTATTTGGGGCCAGCTATGGCTACACCTTC; cdr3_aa: CASSLFGASYGYTF
j_call: TRBJ2-7; clone_size: .; d_call: TRBD1; v_call: TRBV24-1; cdr3_nt: TGTGCCACCAGTGAGGGGACAGGGAACGAGCAGTACTTC; cdr3_aa: CATSEGTGNEQYF
j_call: TRBJ2-7; clone_size: .; d_call: .; v_call: TRBV6-2/TRBV6-3; cdr3_nt: TGTGCCAGCACCCCGACTCGAACCTACGAGCAGTACTTC; cdr3_aa: CASTPTRTYEQYF
j_call: TRBJ1-4; clone_size: .; d_call: TRBD1; v_call: TRBV4-1; cdr3_nt: TGCGCCAGCAGCACCGGGACAGGGGGAGGAAAACTGTTTTTT; cdr3_aa: CASSTGTGGGKLFF
j_call: TRBJ1-4; clone_size: .; d_call: .; v_call: TRBV3-1/TRBV3-2; cdr3_nt: TGTGCCAGCAGCTTCTCTACAGGTTCTAATGAAAAACTGTTTTTT; cdr3_aa: CASSFSTGSNEKLFF
j_call: TRBJ1-2; clone_size: once; d_call: .; v_call: TRBV7-2; cdr3_nt: TGTGCCAGCAGCTTACCTTACAGGGACTATGGCTACACCTTC; cdr3_aa: CASSLPYRDYGYTF
j_call: TRBJ1-6; clone_size: .; d_call: TRBD1; v_call: TRBV7-9; cdr3_nt: TGTGCCAGCAGCTTAGGAAGTGCGAGACAGGGGAATTCACCCCTCCACTTT; cdr3_aa: CASSLGSARQGNSPLHF
j_call: TRBJ2-1; clone_size: .; d_call: .; v_call: TRBV7-8; cdr3_nt: TGTGCCAGCAGCTTAGGCGGGGATTCCTACAATGAGCAGTTCTTC; cdr3_aa: CASSLGGDSYNEQFF